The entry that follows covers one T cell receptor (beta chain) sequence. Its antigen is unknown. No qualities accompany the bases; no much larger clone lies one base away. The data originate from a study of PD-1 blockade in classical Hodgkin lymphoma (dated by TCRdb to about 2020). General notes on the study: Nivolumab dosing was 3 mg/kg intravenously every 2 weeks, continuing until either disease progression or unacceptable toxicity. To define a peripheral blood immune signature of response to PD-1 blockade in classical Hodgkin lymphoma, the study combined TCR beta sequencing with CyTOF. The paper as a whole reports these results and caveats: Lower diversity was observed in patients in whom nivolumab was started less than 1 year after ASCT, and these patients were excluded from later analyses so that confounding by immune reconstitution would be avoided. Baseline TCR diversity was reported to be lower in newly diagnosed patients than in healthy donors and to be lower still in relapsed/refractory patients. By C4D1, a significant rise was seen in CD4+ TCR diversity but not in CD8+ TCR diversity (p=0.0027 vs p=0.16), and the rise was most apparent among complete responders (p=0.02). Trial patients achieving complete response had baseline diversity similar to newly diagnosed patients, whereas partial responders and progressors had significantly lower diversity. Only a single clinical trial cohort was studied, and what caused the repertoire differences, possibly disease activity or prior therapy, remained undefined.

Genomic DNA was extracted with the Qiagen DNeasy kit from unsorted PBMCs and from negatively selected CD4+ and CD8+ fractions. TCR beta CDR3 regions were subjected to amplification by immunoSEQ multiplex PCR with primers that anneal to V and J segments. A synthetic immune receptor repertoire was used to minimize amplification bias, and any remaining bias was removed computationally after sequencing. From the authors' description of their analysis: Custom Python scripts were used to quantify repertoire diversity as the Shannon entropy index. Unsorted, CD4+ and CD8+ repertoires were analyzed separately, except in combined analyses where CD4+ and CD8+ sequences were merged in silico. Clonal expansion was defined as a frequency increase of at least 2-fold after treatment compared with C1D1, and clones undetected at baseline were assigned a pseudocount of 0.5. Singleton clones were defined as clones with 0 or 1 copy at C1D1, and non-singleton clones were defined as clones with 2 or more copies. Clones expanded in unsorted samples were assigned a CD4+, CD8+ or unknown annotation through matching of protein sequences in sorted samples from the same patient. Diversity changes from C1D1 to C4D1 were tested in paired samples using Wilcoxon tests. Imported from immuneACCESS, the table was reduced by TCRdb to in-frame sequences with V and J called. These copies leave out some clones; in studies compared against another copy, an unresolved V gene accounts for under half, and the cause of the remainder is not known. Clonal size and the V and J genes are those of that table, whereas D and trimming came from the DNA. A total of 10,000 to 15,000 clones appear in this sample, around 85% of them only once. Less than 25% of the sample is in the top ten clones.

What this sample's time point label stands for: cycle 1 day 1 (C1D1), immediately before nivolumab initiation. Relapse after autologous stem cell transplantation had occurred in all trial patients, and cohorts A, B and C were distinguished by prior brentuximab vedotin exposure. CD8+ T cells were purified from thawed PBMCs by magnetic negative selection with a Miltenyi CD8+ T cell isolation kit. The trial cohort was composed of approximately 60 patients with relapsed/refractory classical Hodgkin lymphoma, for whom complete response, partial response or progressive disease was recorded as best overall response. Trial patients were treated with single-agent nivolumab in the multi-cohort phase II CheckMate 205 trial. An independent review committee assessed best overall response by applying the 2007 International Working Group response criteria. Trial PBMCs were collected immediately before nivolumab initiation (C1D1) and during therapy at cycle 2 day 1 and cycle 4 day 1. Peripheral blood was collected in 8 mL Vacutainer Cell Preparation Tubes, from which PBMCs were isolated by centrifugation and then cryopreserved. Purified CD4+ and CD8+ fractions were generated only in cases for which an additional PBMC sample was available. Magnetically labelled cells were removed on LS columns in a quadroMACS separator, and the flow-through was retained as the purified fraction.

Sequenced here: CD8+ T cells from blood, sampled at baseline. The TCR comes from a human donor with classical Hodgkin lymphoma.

The DNA sequence reads TGTGCCAGCAGTTACTCGGGGAATTCACCCCTCCACTTT. It codes for CASSYSGNSPLHF. This receptor chain uses TRBV6-5 and TRBJ1-6; the D gene cannot be named for sure. The cysteine opens and the phenylalanine closes a CDR3 of 13 amino acids. The entry retains the CDR3 DNA only, 39 bases that are in frame from base 1. Sequences MNHEY (CDR1) and SVGAGI (CDR2) are obtained from the germline V gene. Cut back by 0 bases and 7 bases, the V and J ends lie 4 bases apart.